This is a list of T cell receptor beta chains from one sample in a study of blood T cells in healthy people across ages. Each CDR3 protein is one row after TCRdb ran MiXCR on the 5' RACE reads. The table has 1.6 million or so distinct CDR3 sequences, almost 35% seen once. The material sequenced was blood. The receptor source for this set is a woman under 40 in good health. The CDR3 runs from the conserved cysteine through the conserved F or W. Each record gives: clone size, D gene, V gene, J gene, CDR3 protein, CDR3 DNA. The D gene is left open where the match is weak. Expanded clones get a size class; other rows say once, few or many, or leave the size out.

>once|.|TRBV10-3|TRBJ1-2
CAISDGEGTYGYTF
TGTGCCATCAGTGATGGTGAGGGGACCTATGGCTACACCTTC
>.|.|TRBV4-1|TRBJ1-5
CASSQHSLSNQPQHF
TGCGCCAGCAGCCAACACAGCCTCAGCAATCAGCCCCAGCATTTT
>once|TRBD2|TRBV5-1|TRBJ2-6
CASGGLADSGANVLTF
TGCGCCAGCGGAGGACTAGCGGACTCTGGGGCCAACGTCCTGACTTTC
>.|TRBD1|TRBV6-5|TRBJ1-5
CASRGQGWNQPQHF
TGTGCCAGCAGAGGACAGGGTTGGAATCAGCCCCAGCATTTT
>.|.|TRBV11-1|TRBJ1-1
CASSSQRRVNTEAFF
TGTGCCAGCAGCTCCCAAAGACGGGTGAACACTGAAGCTTTCTTT
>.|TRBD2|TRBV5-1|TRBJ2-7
CASSSVRLAASHEQYF
TGCGCCAGCAGCTCGGTTCGACTAGCAGCTTCCCACGAGCAGTACTTC
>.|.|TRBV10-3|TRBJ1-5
CAISESGGSPQHF
TGTGCCATCAGTGAGTCGGGGGGAAGCCCCCAGCATTTT
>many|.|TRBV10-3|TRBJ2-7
CATGQWSSYEQYF
TGTGCCACAGGACAGTGGAGCTCCTACGAGCAGTACTTC
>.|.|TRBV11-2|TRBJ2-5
CASSGEGGSYETQYF
TGTGCCAGCAGTGGGGAGGGGGGGAGCTATGAGACCCAGTACTTC
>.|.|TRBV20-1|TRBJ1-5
CSARNLGLNQPQHF
TGCAGTGCTAGGAACTTAGGCTTGAATCAGCCCCAGCATTTT
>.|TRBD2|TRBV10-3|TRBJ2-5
CAIKGGLADQETQYF
TGTGCCATCAAGGGGGGACTAGCGGACCAAGAGACCCAGTACTTC
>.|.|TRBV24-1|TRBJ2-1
CATSDMEARAYNEQFF
TGTGCCACCAGTGATATGGAGGCCCGAGCCTACAATGAGCAGTTCTTC
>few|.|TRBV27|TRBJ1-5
CASSLQSGPRQPQHF
TGTGCCAGCAGTCTCCAGTCTGGCCCGCGTCAGCCCCAGCATTTT
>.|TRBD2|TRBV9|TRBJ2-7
CASSATGLAKLYEQYF
TGTGCCAGCAGCGCGACGGGACTAGCCAAGCTATACGAGCAGTACTTC
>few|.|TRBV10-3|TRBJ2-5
CAISESSGFETQYF
TGTGCCATCAGTGAGTCGTCAGGCTTTGAGACCCAGTACTTC
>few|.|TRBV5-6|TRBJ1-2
CASSLGGAPYGYTF
TGTGCCAGCAGCTTGGGGGGGGCCCCCTATGGCTACACCTTC
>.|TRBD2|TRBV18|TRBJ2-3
CASSPGLKNTDTQYF
TGTGCCAGCTCACCGGGACTAAAAAACACAGATACGCAGTATTTT
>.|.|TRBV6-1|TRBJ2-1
CASSESLGGRNEQFF
TGTGCCAGCAGTGAAAGCCTCGGTGGGAGGAATGAGCAGTTCTTC
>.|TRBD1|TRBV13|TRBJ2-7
CASSLGRTGSHEQYF
TGTGCCAGCAGCTTGGGACGGACAGGTAGTCACGAGCAGTACTTC
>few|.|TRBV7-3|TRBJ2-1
CASSLTAGDSYNEQFF
TGTGCCAGCAGCTTAACGGCGGGCGACTCCTACAATGAGCAGTTCTTC
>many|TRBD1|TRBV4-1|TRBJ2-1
CASSQDHQGTGYNEQFF
TGCGCCAGCAGCCAAGATCATCAGGGGACAGGTTACAATGAGCAGTTCTTC
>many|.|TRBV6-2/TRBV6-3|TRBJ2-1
CASSYLGVDEQFF
TGTGCCAGCAGTTACTTGGGGGTCGATGAGCAGTTCTTC
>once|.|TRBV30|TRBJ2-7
CAWSTLGAYEQYF
TGTGCCTGGAGTACTTTGGGAGCCTACGAGCAGTACTTC
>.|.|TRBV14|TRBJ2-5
CASSLGAPAYQETQYF
TGTGCCAGCAGCCTCGGGGCCCCGGCATACCAAGAGACCCAGTACTTC
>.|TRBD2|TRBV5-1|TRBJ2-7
CASSLGRGEAYEQYF
TGCGCCAGCAGCTTAGGACGGGGGGAGGCCTACGAGCAGTACTTC
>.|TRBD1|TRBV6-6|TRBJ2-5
CATGQGGGETQYF
TGTGCCACCGGACAGGGTGGGGGGGAGACCCAGTACTTC
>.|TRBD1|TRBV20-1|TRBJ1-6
CSAKTGSDGSPLHF
TGCAGTGCAAAGACAGGGTCTGACGGTTCACCCCTCCACTTT